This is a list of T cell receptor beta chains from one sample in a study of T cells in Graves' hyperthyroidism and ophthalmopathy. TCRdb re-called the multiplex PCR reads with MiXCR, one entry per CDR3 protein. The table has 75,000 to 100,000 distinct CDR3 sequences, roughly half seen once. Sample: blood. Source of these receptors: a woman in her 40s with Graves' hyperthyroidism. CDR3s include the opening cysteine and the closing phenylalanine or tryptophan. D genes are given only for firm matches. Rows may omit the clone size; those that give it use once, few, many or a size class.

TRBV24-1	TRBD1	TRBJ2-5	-	TGTGCCACCAGTGATCCCCGGGACAGGGGGACGGAGACCCAGTACTTC	CATSDPRDRGTETQYF
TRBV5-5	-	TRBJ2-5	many	TGTGCCAGCACCTCAACCGGGGGACACCCAAGTAGTGAGACCCAGTACTTC	CASTSTGGHPSSETQYF
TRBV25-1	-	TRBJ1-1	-	TGTGCCAGCAGTGCCGAAGTCGACACTGAAGCTCTCTTT	CASSAEVDTEALF
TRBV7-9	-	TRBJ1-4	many	TGTGCCAGCAGCTTTGAGGGCTTAAGTGAAAAACTGTTTTTT	CASSFEGLSEKLFF
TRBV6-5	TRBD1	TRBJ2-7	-	TGTGCCAGCAGTTCAGGGGGCCGAGGGCCATCTCTCTTAGGCTACGAGCAGTACTTC	CASSSGGRGPSLLGYEQYF
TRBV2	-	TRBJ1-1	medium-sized	TGTGCCAGCAGTTCTGAAGGGGCGATGAACACTGAAGCTTTCTTT	CASSSEGAMNTEAFF
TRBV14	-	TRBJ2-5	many	TGTGCCAGCAGCCAAGGATCCAGGACGGGGGAGACCCAGTACTTC	CASSQGSRTGETQYF
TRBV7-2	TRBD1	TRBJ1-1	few	TGTGCCAGCAGCTTATATTGGGGACAGGGTAGCACTGAAGCTTTCTTT	CASSLYWGQGSTEAFF
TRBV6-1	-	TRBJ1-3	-	TGTGCCAGCAGTGCCGGGACAAGTGGAAACACCATATATTTT	CASSAGTSGNTIYF
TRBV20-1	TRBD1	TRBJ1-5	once	TGCAGTGCTAGGGGGGACAGGGGGGAGCCCCAGCATTTT	CSARGDRGEPQHF
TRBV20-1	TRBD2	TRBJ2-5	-	TGCAGTGCTCCCAGGGAGGGCCCTCTCGAGACCCAGTACTTC	CSAPREGPLETQYF
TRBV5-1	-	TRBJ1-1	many	TGCGCCAGCAGCTTACACAGGGCAGCAGGGACTGAAGCTTTCTTT	CASSLHRAAGTEAFF
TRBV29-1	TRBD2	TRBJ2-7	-	TGCAGCGTTACGGGACTAGCGGGAGCCAGGAAGCAGTACTTC	CSVTGLAGARKQYF
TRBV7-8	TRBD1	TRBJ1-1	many	TGTGCCAGCAGCTTAGACAGGGGGAGCACTGAAGCTTTCTTT	CASSLDRGSTEAFF
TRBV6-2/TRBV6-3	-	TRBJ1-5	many	TGTGCCAGCAGGCCGGGGGCGGGTCAGCCCCAGCATTTT	CASRPGAGQPQHF
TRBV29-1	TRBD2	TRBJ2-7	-	TGCAGCGCCGTAGCGGGAGGGCCCCACGAGCAGTACTTC	CSAVAGGPHEQYF
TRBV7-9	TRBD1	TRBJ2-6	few	TGTGCCAGCAGCGGACAGGGTGGGGCCAACGTCCTGACTTTC	CASSGQGGANVLTF
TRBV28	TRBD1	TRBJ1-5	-	TGTGCCAGCAGTGGTTGGACAGGGGGTCAGCCCCAGCATTTT	CASSGWTGGQPQHF
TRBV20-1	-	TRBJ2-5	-	TGCAGTGCTAGCCGGGGGACCCAGAACTTC	CSASRGTQNF
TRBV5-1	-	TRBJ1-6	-	TGCGCCAGCAGCTTGGGGGAGAGAGGGCCCCTCCACTTT	CASSLGERGPLHF
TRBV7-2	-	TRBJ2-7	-	TGTGCCAGCAGCTTCATCGGGCAGGGCTACGAGCAGTACTTC	CASSFIGQGYEQYF
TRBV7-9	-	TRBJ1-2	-	TGTGCCAGCAGACCCCTGACGGATCAGAAAATCTATGGCTACACCTTC	CASRPLTDQKIYGYTF
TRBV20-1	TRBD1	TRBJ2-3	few	TGCAGTGCTCGCCGGGACAGGGGGATCTCAGATACGCAGTATTTT	CSARRDRGISDTQYF
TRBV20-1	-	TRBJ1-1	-	TGCAGTGCGCAGGAGGACACTGAAGCTTTCTTT	CSAQEDTEAFF
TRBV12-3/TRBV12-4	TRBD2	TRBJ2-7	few	TGTGCCAGCAGTTACCGGACTAGCGGGAAAGTGGGCTACGAGCAGTACTTC	CASSYRTSGKVGYEQYF
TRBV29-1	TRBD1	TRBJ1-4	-	TGCAGCGTTTTTAGAGGAGGAACAGGGGGCACTAATGAAAAACTGTTTTTT	CSVFRGGTGGTNEKLFF
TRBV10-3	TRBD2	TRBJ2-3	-	TGTGCCATCAGTGAGCCTGGACTAGCGAGCTTTGATACGCAGTATTTT	CAISEPGLASFDTQYF
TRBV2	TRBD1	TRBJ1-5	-	TGTACCAGCAGGAGGGACAGTCCGGGACAGCCCCAGCATTTT	CTSRRDSPGQPQHF
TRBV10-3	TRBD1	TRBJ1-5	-	TGTGCCAGCACGCAGGACAGGGGGAATCAGCCCCAGCATTTT	CASTQDRGNQPQHF
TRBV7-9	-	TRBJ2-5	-	TGTGCCAGCAGCGACGGGAGTGGGAATCAGTACTTC	CASSDGSGNQYF
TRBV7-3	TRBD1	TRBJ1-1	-	TGTGCCAGCAGCTTAATCGACAGGGTGGCTTTCTTT	CASSLIDRVAFF
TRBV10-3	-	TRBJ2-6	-	TGTGCCATCAGGGGACGCCTGGGGGCCAACGTCCTGACTTTC	CAIRGRLGANVLTF
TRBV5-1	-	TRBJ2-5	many	TGCGCCAGCAGCTGGTACAGAAACCAAGAGACCCAGTACTTC	CASSWYRNQETQYF
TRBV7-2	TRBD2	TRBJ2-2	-	TGTGCCAGCAGCTTCGGGACTAGCGGGAGGGCCAGCACCGGGGAGCTGTTTTTT	CASSFGTSGRASTGELFF
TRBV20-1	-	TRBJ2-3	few	TGCAGTTTCAGCCCCCCAAGCACAGATACGCAGTATTTT	CSFSPPSTDTQYF
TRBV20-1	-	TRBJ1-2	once	TGCAGTGCTAGACAGGGAAGACACACCTTC	CSARQGRHTF